This T cell receptor (beta chain) was recovered during a study of blood T cell repertoires in COVID-19. Study in general: Both acute and convalescent COVID-19 samples were obtained from the United States, Italy and Spain. PBMCs, B-cell-depleted T cells, or T cells provided the cDNA or gDNA that made up the material.

V lost 6 bases and J 1 base, leaving 9 bases between the germline ends. CDR1 and CDR2 from the germline V gene are SQVTM and ANQGSEA. The CDR3 has 13 residues. Per the study methods: Estimates of nucleated cell counts were drawn from the amplification of reference gene primers. Only in-frame clones appear in the TCRdb table, and some are missing; sequencing was by immunoSEQ multiplex PCR. Clone size and V and J calls were adopted from that table, with D and trimming inferred from the DNA. The sample lists over 25,000 clones; 75% to 90% were seen once. The chain combines TRBV29-1 with TRBJ2-2, with D perhaps matching TRBD1 (6 bases). This clonotype was obtained from a human donor in a cohort sampled during active COVID-19. Sample: peripheral blood. CDR3: CSVGTLNTGELFF. CDR3 nucleotides: TGCAGCGTGGGGACATTGAACACCGGGGAGCTGTTTTTT.